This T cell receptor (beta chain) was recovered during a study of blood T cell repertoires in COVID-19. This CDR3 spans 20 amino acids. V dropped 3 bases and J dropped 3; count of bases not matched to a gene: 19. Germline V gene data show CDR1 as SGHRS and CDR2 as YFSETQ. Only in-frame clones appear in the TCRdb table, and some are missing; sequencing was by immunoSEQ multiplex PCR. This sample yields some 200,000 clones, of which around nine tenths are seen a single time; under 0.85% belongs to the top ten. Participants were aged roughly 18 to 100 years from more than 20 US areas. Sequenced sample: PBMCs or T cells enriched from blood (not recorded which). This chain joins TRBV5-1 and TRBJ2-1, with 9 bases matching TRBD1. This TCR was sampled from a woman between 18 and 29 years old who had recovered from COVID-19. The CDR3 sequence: CASSSVNRGRGGADYNEQFF. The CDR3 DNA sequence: TGCGCCAGCAGCTCCGTGAACAGGGGGCGTGGCGGGGCGGACTACAATGAGCAGTTCTTC.